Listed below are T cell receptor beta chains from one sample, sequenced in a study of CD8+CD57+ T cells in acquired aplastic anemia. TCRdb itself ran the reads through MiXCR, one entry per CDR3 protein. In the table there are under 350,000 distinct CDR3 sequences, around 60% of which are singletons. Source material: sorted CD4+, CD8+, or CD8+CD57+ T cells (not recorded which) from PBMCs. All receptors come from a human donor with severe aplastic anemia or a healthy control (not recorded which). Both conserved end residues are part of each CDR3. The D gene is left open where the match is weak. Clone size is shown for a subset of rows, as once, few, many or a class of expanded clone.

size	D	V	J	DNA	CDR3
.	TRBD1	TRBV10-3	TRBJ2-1	TGTGCCATCAGAAAGACAGGGGATGAGCAGTTCTTC	CAIRKTGDEQFF
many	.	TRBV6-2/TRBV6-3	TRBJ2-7	TGTGCCAGCAGTTACTCGAGCCGGCCCCACGAGCAGTACTTC	CASSYSSRPHEQYF
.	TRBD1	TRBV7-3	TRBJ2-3	TGTGCCGGCAGCCCAAGGACAGGAAGCACAGATACGCAGTATTTT	CAGSPRTGSTDTQYF
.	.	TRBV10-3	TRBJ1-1	TGTGCCATCGGTGACAACTCCCTGAACACTGGAGCTTTCTTT	CAIGDNSLNTGAFF
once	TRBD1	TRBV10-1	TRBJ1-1	TGCGCCAGCAAAAGACAGGGGCACACTGAAGCTTTCTTT	CASKRQGHTEAFF
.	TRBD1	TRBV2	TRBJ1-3	TGTGCCAGCACCCCGGGACAGGTGATACCTGTCTCTCGGGGCACCATATATTTT	CASTPGQVIPVSRGTIYF
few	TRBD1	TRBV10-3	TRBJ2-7	TGTGCCATCAGCGACAGGGGGCGCGTTGAGAGGACCCACGAGCAGTACTTC	CAISDRGRVERTHEQYF
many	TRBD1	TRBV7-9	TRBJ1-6	TGTGCCAGCAGCCCTATGACAGGGCAGAATTCACCCCTCCACTTT	CASSPMTGQNSPLHF
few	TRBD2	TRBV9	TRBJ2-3	TGTGCCAGCAGCGTAGTGACTAGCGGGGCAGATACGCAGTATTTT	CASSVVTSGADTQYF
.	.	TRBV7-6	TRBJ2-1	TGTGCCAGCAGCTTTCTGTGGGGGGCGTACAATGAGCAGTTCTTC	CASSFLWGAYNEQFF
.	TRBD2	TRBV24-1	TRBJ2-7	TGTGCCACCAGTGTTCCCGGGACTAGCGGGGTCCTTGGGTTCGACGAGCAGTACTTC	CATSVPGTSGVLGFDEQYF
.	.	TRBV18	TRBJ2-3	TGTGCCAGCTCACCACAAAGGGGAGGAAACACAGATACGCAGTATTTT	CASSPQRGGNTDTQYF
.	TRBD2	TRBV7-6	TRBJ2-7	TGTGCCAGCAGCCCCGGGGGGGCCGAGCAGTACTTC	CASSPGGAEQYF
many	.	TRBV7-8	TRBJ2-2	TGTGCCAGCAGCTTAGAATTTGGCACCGGGGAGCTGTTTTTT	CASSLEFGTGELFF
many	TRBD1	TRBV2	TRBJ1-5	TGTGCCAGTGGGGACAGGGGGAATCAAAATCAGCCCCAGCATTTT	CASGDRGNQNQPQHF
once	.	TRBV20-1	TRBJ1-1	TGCAGTGTCTCGGACAAGCTAGAAGCTTTCTTT	CSVSDKLEAFF
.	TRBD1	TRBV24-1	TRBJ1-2	TGTGCCACCAGTGACAAGGACAGGGGGAGCTATGGCTACACCTTC	CATSDKDRGSYGYTF
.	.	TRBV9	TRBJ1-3	TGTGCCAGCAGCGTAGACGGAAACACCATATATTTT	CASSVDGNTIYF
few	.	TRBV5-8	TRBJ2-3	TGTGCCAGCAGCTCCCAAGTGGCCAGGTACACAGATACGCAGTATTTT	CASSSQVARYTDTQYF
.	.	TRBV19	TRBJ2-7	TGTGCCAGTAGTCTTCAGGACAGCTCCTACGAGCAGTACTTC	CASSLQDSSYEQYF
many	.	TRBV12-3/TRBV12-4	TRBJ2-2	TGTGCCAGCAGTAGCCGGAACACCGGGGAGCTGTTTTTT	CASSSRNTGELFF
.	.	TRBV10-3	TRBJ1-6	TGTGCCATCAGTGAGGGACAGCTTCCAGGAGATTCACCCCTCCACTTT	CAISEGQLPGDSPLHF
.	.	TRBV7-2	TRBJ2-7	TGTGCCAGCAGCCCGGGACGGGACACATCCTACGAGCAGTACTTC	CASSPGRDTSYEQYF
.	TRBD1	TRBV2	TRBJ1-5	TGTGCCAGCAGTGAGGGACAGGGGGTCCAGCCCCAGCATTTT	CASSEGQGVQPQHF
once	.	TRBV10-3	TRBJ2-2	TGTGCCATCAGCAGAGCTAGAACGAACACCGGGGAGCTGTTTTTT	CAISRARTNTGELFF
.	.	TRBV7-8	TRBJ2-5	TGTGCCAGCAGCTTAGGGAGAGGTTCAGAGACCCAGTACTTC	CASSLGRGSETQYF
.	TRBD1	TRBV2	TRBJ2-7	TGTGCCAGCAGTTTTGGCACGACAGGGGGATCCTACGAGCAGTACTTC	CASSFGTTGGSYEQYF
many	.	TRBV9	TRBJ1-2	TGTGCCAGCAGCGAGGGAGGTTGGAACTATGGCTACACCTTC	CASSEGGWNYGYTF
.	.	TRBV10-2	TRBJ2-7	TGCGCCAGCAGTGAGTCGAGTAGGGGTCCCTACGAGCAGTACTTC	CASSESSRGPYEQYF
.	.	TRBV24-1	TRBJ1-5	TGTGCCACCAGTGGCACAGAGAGCAATCAGCCCCAGCATTTT	CATSGTESNQPQHF
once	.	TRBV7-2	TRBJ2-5	TGTGCCAGCAGTCCACTAATGGGGGCGCGTGAGACCCAGTACTTC	CASSPLMGARETQYF
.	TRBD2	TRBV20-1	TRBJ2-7	TGCAGTGCTAGAGAGAACGGGAGGACCTACGAGCAGTACTTC	CSARENGRTYEQYF
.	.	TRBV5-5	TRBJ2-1	TGTGCCAGCAGCCTCGGGACTGTCAATGAGCAGTTCTTC	CASSLGTVNEQFF
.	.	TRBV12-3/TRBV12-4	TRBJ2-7	TGTGCCAGCACCTTACAGGGACTCGGCGAGCAGTACTTC	CASTLQGLGEQYF
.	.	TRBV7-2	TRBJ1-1	TGTGCCAGCAGCCGACTGGGCAGGAGCTCTGGAAACACTGAAGCTTTCTTT	CASSRLGRSSGNTEAFF
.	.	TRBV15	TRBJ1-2	TGTGCCACCAGCAGAGACCCGGGTGGCTACACCTTC	CATSRDPGGYTF
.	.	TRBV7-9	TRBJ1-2	TGTGCCACCGACAGTGATGGCTACACCTTC	CATDSDGYTF
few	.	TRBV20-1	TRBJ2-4	TGCAGTGCTAGAGAGATCCAATCTCTAGCCAAAAACATTCAGTACTTC	CSAREIQSLAKNIQYF
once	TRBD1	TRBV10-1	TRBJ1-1	TGCGCCAGCAGTCCTAAGACAGGGATGAACACTGAAGCTTTCTTT	CASSPKTGMNTEAFF
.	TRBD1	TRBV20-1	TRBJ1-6	TGCAGTGCTAGAGTGTTAGGACAGGGCTATTCACCCCTCCACTTT	CSARVLGQGYSPLHF
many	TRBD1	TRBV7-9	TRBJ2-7	TGTGCCAGCGGGGAGACAGGGCCATCCGAGCAGTACTTC	CASGETGPSEQYF
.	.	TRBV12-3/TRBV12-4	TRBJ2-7	TGTGCCAGCACAGGGGACCATTCCGAGCAGTACTTC	CASTGDHSEQYF
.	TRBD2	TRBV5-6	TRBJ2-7	TGTGCCAGCAGCCCCGGACTAGCGGGAGTAGCCGACGAGCAGTACTTC	CASSPGLAGVADEQYF
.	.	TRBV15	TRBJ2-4	TGTGCCACCAGCGAGGGACCGTACATTCAGTACTTC	CATSEGPYIQYF
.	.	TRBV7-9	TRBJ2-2	TGTGCCAGCAGCCCGCAAGGGGAGCTGTTTTTT	CASSPQGELFF
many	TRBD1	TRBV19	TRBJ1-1	TGTGCCAGTAGGGGACAGTTGAACACTGAAGCTTTCTTT	CASRGQLNTEAFF
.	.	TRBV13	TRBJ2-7	TGTGCCAGCAGCTTAGCGGGAAATAGGCGCGAGCAGTACTTC	CASSLAGNRREQYF
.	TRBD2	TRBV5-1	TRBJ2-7	TGCGCCAGCAGCTCAACGACTAGCGGGGGCCCCTACGAGCAGTACTTC	CASSSTTSGGPYEQYF
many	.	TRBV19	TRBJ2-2	TGTGCCAGTGGGCGGGGTGACGCGAACACCGGGGAGCTGTTTTTT	CASGRGDANTGELFF
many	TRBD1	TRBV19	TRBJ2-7	TGTGCCAGTAGTTCCCGACAGGGGTCCAACGAGCAGTACTTC	CASSSRQGSNEQYF